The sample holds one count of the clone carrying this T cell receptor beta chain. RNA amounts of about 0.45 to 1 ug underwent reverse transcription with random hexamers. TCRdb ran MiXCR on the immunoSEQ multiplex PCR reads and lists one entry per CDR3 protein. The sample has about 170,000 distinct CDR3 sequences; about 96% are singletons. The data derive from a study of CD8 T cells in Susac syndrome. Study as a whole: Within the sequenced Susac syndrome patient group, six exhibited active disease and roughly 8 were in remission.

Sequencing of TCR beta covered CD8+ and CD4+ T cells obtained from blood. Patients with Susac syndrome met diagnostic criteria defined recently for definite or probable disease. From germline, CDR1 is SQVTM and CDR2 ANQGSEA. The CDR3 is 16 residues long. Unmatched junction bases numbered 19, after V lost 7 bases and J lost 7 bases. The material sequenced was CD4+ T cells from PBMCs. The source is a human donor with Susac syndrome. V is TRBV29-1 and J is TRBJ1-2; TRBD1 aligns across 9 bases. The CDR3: CSGGQRGGQGVVGYTF. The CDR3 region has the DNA TGCAGCGGGGGTCAACGGGGGGGACAGGGAGTTGTTGGCTACACCTTC.